Shown below are 21 T cell receptor beta chains from a single sample sequenced in a study of T-cell reconstitution after alpha-beta-depleted transplantation in children. During its preparation, the TCRbeta library received unique molecular identifiers. TCRdb ran MiXCR on the PCR reads and lists one entry per CDR3 protein. In the table there are around 200,000 distinct CDR3 sequences, more than 6.5% of which are singletons. The source material was PBMCs from the stem cell graft donor, sampled from the stem cell graft. These receptors were taken from a human donor who donated a stem cell graft to a child with Wiskott-Aldrich syndrome.

This clonotype was picked up a small number of times. CDR3 sequence (DNA): TGTGCCAGCAGTTCCGGACTAGCGGGATACCTCACCGGGGAGCTGTTTTTT. It translates to CASSSGLAGYLTGELFF. This rearrangement joins TRBV7-2 to TRBJ2-2, with 12 nucleotides matching TRBD2. Per the germline V gene, CDR1 is SGHTA and CDR2 is FQGNSA. This CDR3 region has 17 residues. V was clipped by 6 bases and J by 4 bases; unmatched bases: 9.

The rearrangement joins TRBV7-9 to TRBJ2-1; possible D gene TRBD2, 6 bases. Trimming took off 10 bases at V and 3 bases at J, with 16 bases between the two ends. CDR3 size: 14 residues. Germline V gene lookup returns CDR1 SEHNR and CDR2 FQNEAQ (reference sequence). The chain's CDR3 is CAIGFGDFYNEQFF. CDR3 nucleotide sequence: TGTGCCATCGGCTTCGGGGACTTCTACAATGAGCAGTTCTTC.

This clonotype showed up many times. This rearrangement joins TRBV6-5 to TRBJ1-2, with a possible D match to TRBD1 (6 bases). The V gene lost 6 bases and the J gene lost 5 bases, with 16 bases spanning the gap. Germline V lookup: CDR1 MNHEY, CDR2 SVGAGI. The CDR3 has 14 amino acids. CDR3 loop: CASRLGQHGYGYTF. The CDR3 bases are TGTGCCAGCAGGCTAGGACAGCATGGGTATGGCTACACCTTC.

This clonotype was counted ten times or more. The rearrangement joins TRBV7-8 to TRBJ2-1, with 8 bases lining up with TRBD2. The length of the CDR3 is 15 residues. CDR1 and CDR2 from the germline V gene are SGHVS and FQNEAQ. V lost 5 bases and J lost 4; bases outside the gene matches: 7. CDR3 nucleotides: TGTGCCAGCAGCCTCCGGGAGGGCCGGTACAATGAGCAGTTCTTC. Translated, it gives CASSLREGRYNEQFF.

In this sample, this clonotype turned up many times. The rearrangement uses TRBV5-1 and TRBJ2-7; the match to TRBD2 covers 8 bases. Germline V gene sequence: CDR1 SGHRS, CDR2 YFSETQ. The CDR3 has 17 residues. V gave up 0 bases and J gave up 2 bases; unmatched junction bases: 10. CDR3 sequence: CASSLASGGEGPYEQYF. In nucleotides, the CDR3 is TGCGCCAGCAGCTTGGCCAGCGGGGGAGAAGGGCCCTACGAGCAGTACTTC.

The V call is TRBV12-3 or TRBV12-4, the J call TRBJ2-1; no firm D call. V was cut by 5 bases and J by 7 bases, with 12 bases left in between. CDR3 length: 13 residues. The DNA of the CDR3 is TGTGCCAGCAGTAGTCAGCAAGGTAATGAGCAGTTCTTC. As protein: CASSSQQGNEQFF.

This clonotype was observed at least ten times. The chain couples TRBV7-9 to TRBJ2-3; 13 bases match TRBD2. The CDR3 extends over 16 amino acids. V was pared by 6 bases and J by 7 bases, with 10 bases of the junction left unmatched. Germline CDR1 and CDR2: SEHNR and FQNEAQ (reference sequence). In nucleotides, the CDR3 is TGTGCCAGCAGAGATCAACTAGCGGGGGGGCCTTATACGCAGTATTTT. Translation gives CASRDQLAGGPYTQYF.

This clonotype came up many times. The rearrangement uses TRBV4-3 and TRBJ1-2, with D unresolved. Germline V gene sequence: CDR1 LGHNA, CDR2 YSLEER. This CDR3 is built from 16 residues. V was cut by 0 bases and J by 7 bases, with 18 bases left in between. The CDR3 sequence: CASSQDRAGTFRGYTF. In nucleotides, the CDR3 is TGCGCCAGCAGCCAAGATCGTGCGGGCACCTTCCGTGGCTACACCTTC.

This clonotype was seen many times. This chain connects TRBV7-6 to TRBJ2-3; D is possibly TRBD1 (5 bases). This CDR3 comprises 16 residues. Germline values: CDR1 SGHVS, CDR2 FNYEAQ. The V end lost 4 bases, the J end lost 0 bases, and 14 bases lay between the germline ends. Written as DNA, the CDR3 is TGTGCCAGCAGCTCGGCAGGGATTACTAGCACAGATACGCAGTATTTT. This translates into CASSSAGITSTDTQYF.

In this sample, this clonotype turned up many times. This chain links TRBV15 with TRBJ2-3; TRBD2 aligns across 13 bases. V shed 1 base, J shed 7 bases, and the junction held 5 bases outside the gene matches. CDR1 is LNHNV and CDR2 is YYDKDF in the germline V gene (reference sequence). The length of the CDR3 is 16 residues. The CDR3 DNA reads TGTGCCACCAGCAGAGCTGGGACTAGCGGGGTTAATACGCAGTATTTT. Protein sequence: CATSRAGTSGVNTQYF.

With respect to this clonotype: A read error may explain this, as a much larger clone is one base away. This CDR3 reads CARSLALDNEQFF. CDR3 in DNA: TGCGCCAGAAGCTTGGCCTTAGACAATGAGCAGTTCTTC. The rearrangement uses TRBV5-1 and TRBJ2-1; D remains ambiguous. From germline, CDR1 is SGHRS and CDR2 YFSETQ. The CDR3 sequence is 13 residues long.

The chain links TRBV7-8 to TRBJ2-7, with D perhaps TRBD2 (5 bases). The CDR3 runs 13 residues. The germline V and J ends were trimmed by 5 bases and 1 base, with 9 bases remaining between them. CDR1 SGHVS and CDR2 FQNEAQ come from the germline V gene. The CDR3 DNA reads as TGTGCCAGCAGCGAGGGAGCTTCCTACGAGCAGTACTTC. Translated: CASSEGASYEQYF.

The table lists this clonotype with many counts. The chain uses TRBV20-1 and TRBJ1-3, with TRBD1 as a possible D gene (5 bases). The V gene's germline CDR1 is DFQATT and CDR2 SNEGSKA (reference sequence). The CDR3 is 15 amino acids. V lost 5 bases, J lost 0 bases, and 14 bases lay in between. The CDR3: CSALEGTVSGNTIYF. The CDR3 region has the DNA TGCAGTGCTTTAGAAGGGACGGTCTCTGGAAACACCATATATTTT.

This clonotype was found many times. The chain joins TRBV20-1 to TRBJ2-5, with no clear D. The CDR3 runs to 11 residues. Per germline, CDR1 DFQATT and CDR2 SNEGSKA (reference sequence). Trimming removed 5 bases from V and 0 bases from J, with 4 bases in between. DNA for the CDR3: TGCAGTGCTTGGGACCAAGAGACCCAGTACTTC. As protein: CSAWDQETQYF.

This clonotype was detected ten times or more. The chain links TRBV2 to TRBJ2-7; the match to TRBD2 covers 8 bases. J was trimmed by 3 bases and V by 3 bases; bases with no gene match: 7. This CDR3 region has 15 residues. From germline, CDR1 is SNHLY and CDR2 FYNNEI. The CDR3 is CASSEDSGVFYEQYF. Here the CDR3 DNA reads TGTGCCAGCAGTGAGGATAGCGGGGTGTTCTACGAGCAGTACTTC. Looking up the rest from reference TRBV2 and TRBJ2-7 gives the full variable domain: EPEVTQTPSHQVTQMGQEVILRCVPISNHLYFYWYRQILGQKVEFLVSFYNNEISEKSEIFDDQFSVERPDGSNFTLKIRSTKLEDSAMYFCASSEDSGVFYEQYFGPGTRLTVT.

This clonotype occurred many times. The chain carries TRBV27 and TRBJ2-1, with TRBD1 as a possible D gene (5 bases). Trimming shortened V by 4 bases and J by 8 bases, and 12 bases separated the two germline ends. The CDR3 has 13 residues. Germline V gene lookup returns CDR1 MNHEY and CDR2 SMNVEV (reference sequence). The CDR3 sequence: CASSYLGQDEQFF. CDR3 sequence (DNA): TGTGCCAGCAGTTATTTGGGGCAGGATGAGCAGTTCTTC.

This clonotype was seen many times. The V gene is TRBV18, the J gene TRBJ2-5; D may be TRBD2 (5 bases). The V and J ends lost 5 bases and 4 bases respectively, with 20 bases between them. Germline V gene data show CDR1 as KGHSH and CDR2 as LQKENI. The CDR3 consists of 16 residues. The DNA of the CDR3 is TGTGCCAGCTCAAATCTGAGGGAACGGTCGGGAGAGACCCAGTACTTC. This translates into CASSNLRERSGETQYF.

In this sample, this clonotype turned up many times. The V and J genes are TRBV12-3 or TRBV12-4 and TRBJ1-4; perhaps TRBD1 as D (6 bases). V was shortened by 3 bases and J by 14 bases, with 19 bases between the two germline ends. The CDR3 is 14 residues long. The CDR3 spells CASSFSGTQLRLFF. The CDR3 DNA sequence: TGTGCCAGCAGTTTCTCCGGGACACAGTTAAGGCTGTTTTTT.

In this sample, this clonotype turned up a few times. The V and J genes are TRBV7-8 and TRBJ1-3; D gene uncertain. CDR1 SGHVS and CDR2 FQNEAQ come from the germline V gene. The CDR3 spans 14 residues. Trimming stripped 0 bases from V and 3 bases from J, with 6 bases between. CDR3 sequence reads: CASSLAGFGNTIYF. CDR3 bases: TGTGCCAGCAGCTTAGCAGGGTTTGGAAACACCATATATTTT.

Ten or more counts support this clonotype. The CDR3 loop is CASSWGTENTGELFF. As DNA, the CDR3 is TGCGCCAGCAGCTGGGGGACGGAGAACACCGGGGAGCTGTTTTTT. J is TRBJ2-2 and V is TRBV5-1; D possibly uses TRBD1 or TRBD2 (5 bases each). Between the trimmed V and J ends, which lost 3 bases and 1 base, there was a span of 10 bases. Germline CDR1 reads SGHRS; CDR2 reads YFSETQ. The CDR3 covers 15 residues. Using reference TRBV5-1 and TRBJ2-2 for the parts outside the CDR3, the full variable domain is KAGVTQTPRYLIKTRGQQVTLSCSPISGHRSVSWYQQTPGQGLQFLFEYFSETQRNKGNFPGRFSGRQFSNSRSEMNVSTLELGDSALYLCASSWGTENTGELFFGEGSRLTVL.

This clonotype was picked up many times. The chain uses TRBV7-9 and TRBJ2-1; no firm D call. CDR1 is SEHNR and CDR2 is FQNEAQ in the germline V gene (reference sequence). This CDR3 comprises 16 residues. V shed 7 bases and J shed 4 bases, with 20 bases lying between them. The CDR3 loop reads CASTPRKELNYNEQFF. The CDR3 nucleotides are TGTGCCAGCACCCCCAGAAAGGAACTCAATTACAATGAGCAGTTCTTC.